Listed below are T cell receptor beta chains from one sample, sequenced in a study of blood T cell repertoires in COVID-19. Sequencing was performed with immunoSEQ multiplex PCR; in TCRdb, only in-frame clones are kept and a portion is missing. The sample contains more than 400,000 clones, roughly nine tenths of which appear only once. Sequencing was done on a sample of PBMCs or T cells enriched from blood (not recorded which). Every receptor here comes from a woman in her late teens or twenties who had recovered from COVID-19. The CDR3 runs from the conserved cysteine through the conserved F or W. A D gene is named only where the DNA matches it firmly. Some rows mark clone size as missing; the rest say once, few, many or name a class of expanded clone.

D gene,V gene,J gene,clone size,CDR3 DNA,CDR3 protein
-,TRBV19,TRBJ1-3,few,TGTGCCAGTCCAGGGAACTTTGGAAACACCATATATTTT,CASPGNFGNTIYF
TRBD2,TRBV10-3,TRBJ2-1,-,TGTGCCATCAGTGCCCGGCCCGGGGCTAGCGGAGCTAACAATGAGCAGTTCTTC,CAISARPGASGANNEQFF
TRBD2,TRBV4-1,TRBJ2-7,-,TGCGCCAGCAGCGAAGCGGGGGTGCCCGAGCAGTACTTC,CASSEAGVPEQYF
-,TRBV4-1,TRBJ1-3,-,TGCGCCAGCAGCCAAGGGCCCGACTCTGGAAACACCATATATTTT,CASSQGPDSGNTIYF
-,TRBV7-7,TRBJ1-4,-,TGTGCTAGCAGCTTCGCAAGACTTGGCGCTAATGAAAAACTGTTTTTT,CASSFARLGANEKLFF
-,TRBV5-4,TRBJ2-3,-,TGTGCCAGCAGCTCCGGGACTGGAACAGATACGCAGTATTTT,CASSSGTGTDTQYF
-,TRBV7-2,TRBJ2-1,-,TGTGCCAGCAGCCCCGGCGGAGCCAATGAGCAGTTCTTC,CASSPGGANEQFF
TRBD2,TRBV5-1,TRBJ2-3,-,TGCGCCAGCAGCACCGGCGGACTAGCGGGGGGGGATACGCAGTATTTT,CASSTGGLAGGDTQYF
-,TRBV3-1/TRBV3-2,TRBJ2-7,-,TGTGCCAGCAGCCCCTTTAACAGGCTGACCTACGAGCAGTACTTC,CASSPFNRLTYEQYF
-,TRBV28,TRBJ2-7,-,TGTGCCAGCGGACACCTGATGGGCTACGAGCAGTACTTC,CASGHLMGYEQYF
-,TRBV6-5,TRBJ1-6,-,TGTGCCAGCAGTCCTAGACAGGATAATTCACCCCTCCACTTT,CASSPRQDNSPLHF